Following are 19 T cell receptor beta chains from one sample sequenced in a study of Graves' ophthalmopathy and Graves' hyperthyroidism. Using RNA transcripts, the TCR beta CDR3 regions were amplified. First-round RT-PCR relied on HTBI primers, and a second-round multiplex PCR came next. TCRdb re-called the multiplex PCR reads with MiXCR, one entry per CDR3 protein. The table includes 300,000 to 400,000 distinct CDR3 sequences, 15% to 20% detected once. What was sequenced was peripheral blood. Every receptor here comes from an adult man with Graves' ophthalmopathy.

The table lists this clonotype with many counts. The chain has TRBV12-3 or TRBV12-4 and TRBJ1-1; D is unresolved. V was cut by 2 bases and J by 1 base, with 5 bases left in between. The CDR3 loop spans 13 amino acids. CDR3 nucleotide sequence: TGTGCCAGCAGTTTACACTCGAACACTGAAGCTTTCTTT. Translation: CASSLHSNTEAFF.

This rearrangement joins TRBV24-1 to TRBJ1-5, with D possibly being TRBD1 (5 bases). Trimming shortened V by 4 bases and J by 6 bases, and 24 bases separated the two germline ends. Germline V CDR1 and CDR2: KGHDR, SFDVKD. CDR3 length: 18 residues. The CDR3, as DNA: TGTGCCACCAGTGAACAACCCCCGCAGGGAGTCTTGTTTCAGCCCCAGCATTTT. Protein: CATSEQPPQGVLFQPQHF.

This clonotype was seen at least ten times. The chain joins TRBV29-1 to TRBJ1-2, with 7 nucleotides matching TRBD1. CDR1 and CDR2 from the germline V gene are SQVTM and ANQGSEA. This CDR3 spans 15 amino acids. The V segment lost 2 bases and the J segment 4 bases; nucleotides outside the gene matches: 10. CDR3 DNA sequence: TGCAGCGTTGAAACCTACGCGGGACAGCCCTATGGCTACACCTTC. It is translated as CSVETYAGQPYGYTF. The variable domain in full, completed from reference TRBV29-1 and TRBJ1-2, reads SAVISQKPSRDICQRGTSLTIQCQVDSQVTMMFWYRQQPGQSLTLIATANQGSEATYESGFVIDKFPISRPNLTFSTLTVSNMSPEDSSIYLCSVETYAGQPYGYTFGSGTRLTVV.

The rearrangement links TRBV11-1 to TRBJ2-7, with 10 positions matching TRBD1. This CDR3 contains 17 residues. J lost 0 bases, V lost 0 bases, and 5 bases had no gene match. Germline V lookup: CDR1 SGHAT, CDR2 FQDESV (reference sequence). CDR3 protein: CASSLAGTGVRSYEQYF. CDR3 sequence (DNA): TGTGCCAGCAGCTTAGCGGGGACAGGGGTACGCTCCTACGAGCAGTACTTC.

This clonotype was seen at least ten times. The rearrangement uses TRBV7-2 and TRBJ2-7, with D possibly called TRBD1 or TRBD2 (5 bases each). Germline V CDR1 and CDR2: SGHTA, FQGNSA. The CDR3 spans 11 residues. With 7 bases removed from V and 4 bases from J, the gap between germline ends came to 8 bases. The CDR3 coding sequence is TGTGCCAGCACCGAGGGGTACGAGCAGTACTTC. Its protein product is CASTEGYEQYF.

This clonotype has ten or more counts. The chain's CDR3 is CASSSEGYQETQYF. The CDR3 coding sequence is TGTGCCAGCAGTTCTGAAGGGTACCAAGAGACCCAGTACTTC. The chain carries TRBV27 and TRBJ2-5; no reliable D call. The length of the CDR3 is 14 residues. Germline-derived CDR1 and CDR2 are MNHEY and SMNVEV (reference sequence). V lost 4 bases, J lost 0 bases, and 9 bases lay in between.

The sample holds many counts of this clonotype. Here the CDR3 reads CAISGDSVGSYEQYF. The CDR3 DNA is TGTGCCATCAGTGGTGACTCGGTGGGCTCCTACGAGCAGTACTTC. The V and J genes are TRBV10-3 and TRBJ2-7; D uncertain. Trimming took 4 bases from V and 0 from J, leaving 13 bases between them. The CDR3 spans 15 residues. From germline, CDR1 is ENHRY and CDR2 SYGVKD.

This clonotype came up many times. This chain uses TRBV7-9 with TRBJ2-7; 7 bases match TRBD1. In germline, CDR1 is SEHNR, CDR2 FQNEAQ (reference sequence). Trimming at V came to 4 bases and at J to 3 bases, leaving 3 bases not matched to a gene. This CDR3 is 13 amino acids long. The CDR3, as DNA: TGTGCCAGCAGCTCGGACAGGCGCTACGAGCAGTACTTC. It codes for CASSSDRRYEQYF.

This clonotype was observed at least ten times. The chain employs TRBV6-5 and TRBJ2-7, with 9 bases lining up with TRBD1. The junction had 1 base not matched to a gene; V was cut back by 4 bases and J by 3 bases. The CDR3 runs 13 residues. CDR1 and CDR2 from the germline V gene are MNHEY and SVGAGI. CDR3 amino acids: CASSWDRVYEQYF. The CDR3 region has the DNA TGTGCCAGCAGTTGGGACAGGGTCTACGAGCAGTACTTC.

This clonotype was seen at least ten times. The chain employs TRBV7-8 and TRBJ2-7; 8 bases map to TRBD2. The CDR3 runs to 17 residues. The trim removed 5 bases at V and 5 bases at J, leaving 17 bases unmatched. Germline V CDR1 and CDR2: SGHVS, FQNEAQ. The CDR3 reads CASSPGPHSGLANEQYF. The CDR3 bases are TGTGCCAGCAGCCCAGGCCCTCATTCAGGACTAGCAAACGAGCAGTACTTC.

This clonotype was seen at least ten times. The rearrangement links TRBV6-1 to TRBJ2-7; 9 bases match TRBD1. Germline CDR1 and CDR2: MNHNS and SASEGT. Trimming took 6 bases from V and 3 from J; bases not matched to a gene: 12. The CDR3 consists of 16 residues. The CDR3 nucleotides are TGTGCCAGCAGGAAAACCACAGGGGGCGCGAGCTACGAGCAGTACTTC. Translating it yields CASRKTTGGASYEQYF.

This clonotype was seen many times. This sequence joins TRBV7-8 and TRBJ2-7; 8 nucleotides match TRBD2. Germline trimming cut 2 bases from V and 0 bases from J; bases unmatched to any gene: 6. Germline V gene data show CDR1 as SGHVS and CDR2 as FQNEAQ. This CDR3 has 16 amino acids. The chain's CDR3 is CASSLRGGGASYEQYF. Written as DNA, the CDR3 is TGTGCCAGCAGCTTACGGGGGGGGGGAGCCTCCTACGAGCAGTACTTC.

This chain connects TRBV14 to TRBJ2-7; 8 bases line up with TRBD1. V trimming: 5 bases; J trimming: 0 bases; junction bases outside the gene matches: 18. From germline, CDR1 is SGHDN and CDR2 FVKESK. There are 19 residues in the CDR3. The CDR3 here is CASSITGTGSTLSSYEQYF. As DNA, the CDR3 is TGTGCCAGCAGCATCACCGGGACAGGATCAACTCTAAGCTCCTACGAGCAGTACTTC.

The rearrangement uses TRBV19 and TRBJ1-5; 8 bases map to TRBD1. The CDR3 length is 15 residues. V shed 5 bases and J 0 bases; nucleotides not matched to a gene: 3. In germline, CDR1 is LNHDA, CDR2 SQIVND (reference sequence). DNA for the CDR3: TGTGCCAGTAGTGGGACAGGCTATAGCAATCAGCCCCAGCATTTT. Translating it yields CASSGTGYSNQPQHF.

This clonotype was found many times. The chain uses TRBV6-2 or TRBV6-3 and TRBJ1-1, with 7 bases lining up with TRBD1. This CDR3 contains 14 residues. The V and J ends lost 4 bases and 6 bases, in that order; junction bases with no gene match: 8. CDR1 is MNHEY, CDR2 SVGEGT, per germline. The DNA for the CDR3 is TGTGCCAGCAGTTTCCCGACAGGGTGGCCTGAAGCTTTCTTT. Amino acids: CASSFPTGWPEAFF.

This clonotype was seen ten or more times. The DNA of the CDR3 is TGCAGTGCTAGAGATAGGCGGGTCTTTGATTCACCCCTCCACTTT. Translating gives CSARDRRVFDSPLHF. This chain joins TRBV20-1 and TRBJ1-6; D gene uncertain. V lost 0 bases to trimming and J lost 8 bases, with 14 bases between them. The V gene's germline CDR1 is DFQATT and CDR2 SNEGSKA (reference sequence). This CDR3 region has 15 residues.

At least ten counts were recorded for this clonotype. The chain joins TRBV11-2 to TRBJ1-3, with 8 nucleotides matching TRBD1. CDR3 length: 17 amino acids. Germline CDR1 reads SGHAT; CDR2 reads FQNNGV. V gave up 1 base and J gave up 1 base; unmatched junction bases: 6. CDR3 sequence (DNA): TGTGCCAGCAGCTTAGGTCAGGGGGCGAGGTCTGGAAACACCATATATTTT. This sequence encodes CASSLGQGARSGNTIYF.

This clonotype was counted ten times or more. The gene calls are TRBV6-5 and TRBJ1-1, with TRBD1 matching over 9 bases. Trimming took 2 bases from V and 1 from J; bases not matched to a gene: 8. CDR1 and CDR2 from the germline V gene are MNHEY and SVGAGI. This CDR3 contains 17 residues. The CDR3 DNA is TGTGCCAGCAGTTACGTCTCCGAGGGACAGGGGAACACTGAAGCTTTCTTT. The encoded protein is CASSYVSEGQGNTEAFF.

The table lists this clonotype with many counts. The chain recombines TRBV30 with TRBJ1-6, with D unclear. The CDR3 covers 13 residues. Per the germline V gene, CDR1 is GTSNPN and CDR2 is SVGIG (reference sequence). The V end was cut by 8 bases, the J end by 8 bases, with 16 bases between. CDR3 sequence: CAGGPDGDSPLHF. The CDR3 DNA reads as TGTGCCGGAGGACCGGATGGGGATTCACCCCTCCACTTT.